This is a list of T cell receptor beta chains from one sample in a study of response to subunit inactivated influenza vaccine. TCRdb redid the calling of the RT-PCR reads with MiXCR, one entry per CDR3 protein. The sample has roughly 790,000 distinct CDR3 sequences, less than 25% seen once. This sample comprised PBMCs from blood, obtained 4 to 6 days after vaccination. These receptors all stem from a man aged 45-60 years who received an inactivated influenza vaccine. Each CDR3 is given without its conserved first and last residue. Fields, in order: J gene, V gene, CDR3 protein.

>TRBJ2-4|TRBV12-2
ASRDRQLLAKNIQY
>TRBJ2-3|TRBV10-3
AISKDRASTDTQY
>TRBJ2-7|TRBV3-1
ASSQLTDEQY
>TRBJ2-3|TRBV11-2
ASSFPISGDTSTDTQY
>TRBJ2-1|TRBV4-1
ASSRHLAGRSYNEQF
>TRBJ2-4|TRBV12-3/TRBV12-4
ASSLGFSGLGNIQY
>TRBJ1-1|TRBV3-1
ASRRTGGGTEAF
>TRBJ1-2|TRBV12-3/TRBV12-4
ASSFGTGIGYT
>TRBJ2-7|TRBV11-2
ASSLVLFGAPSSYEQY
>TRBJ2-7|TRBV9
ASSPQTRQVPYEQY
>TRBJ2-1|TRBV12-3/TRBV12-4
ASSSAGANNEQF
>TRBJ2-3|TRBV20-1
SARDYGGGADTDTQY
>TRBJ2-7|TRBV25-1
ASSPTGVTYEQY
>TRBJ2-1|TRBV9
ASSVSGTSRNEQF
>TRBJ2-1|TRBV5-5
ASSLVGQGAGNEQF